These 21 T cell receptor beta chains came from one sample sequenced in a study of T cells in Graves' hyperthyroidism and ophthalmopathy. Amplification targeted TCR beta CDR3 regions from RNA transcripts. An initial round of RT-PCR targeting the TCR CDR3 relied on the HTBI primer set. TCRdb reprocessed the multiplex PCR reads with MiXCR, giving one entry per CDR3 protein. The sample records hundreds of thousands of distinct CDR3 sequences, about 14% being singletons. Specimen: blood. The source of these receptors is a woman aged 40 to 50 with Graves' ophthalmopathy.

This clonotype was recorded many times. The rearrangement joins TRBV4-3 to TRBJ2-7; no clear D gene. Trimming cost V 2 bases and J 0 bases, with 17 bases left between them. The CDR3 is made up of 17 amino acids. The V gene's germline CDR1 is LGHNA and CDR2 YSLEER. The CDR3 DNA follows: TGCGCCAGCAGCCAAACACAAACCGGCGGATACTCCTACGAGCAGTACTTC. Its protein is CASSQTQTGGYSYEQYF.

The V and J genes are TRBV27 and TRBJ1-5; TRBD1 aligns across 8 bases. The CDR3 runs 14 residues. Germline loops: CDR1 MNHEY, CDR2 SMNVEV (reference sequence). With V trimmed by 4 bases and J by 7 bases, 6 bases remained unmatched. CDR3 DNA sequence: TGTGCCAGCAGTTCGACAGGGGAGGACCAGCCCCAGCATTTT. It codes for CASSSTGEDQPQHF.

There are many counts of this clonotype. The chain carries TRBV6-5 and TRBJ2-5, with 8 bases lining up with TRBD1. Germline V gives CDR1 MNHEY, CDR2 SVGAGI. Germline trimming cut 5 bases from V and 1 base from J; bases unmatched to any gene: 6. CDR3 length: 15 amino acids. Written as DNA, the CDR3 is TGTGCCAGCAGTCCTCCTCAGGGGGCCCAAGAGACCCAGTACTTC. Its translation is CASSPPQGAQETQYF.

This clonotype has a count of ten or more. The rearrangement joins TRBV2 to TRBJ2-7; D unclear. The CDR3 runs 13 residues. V lost 7 bases and J 6 bases, leaving 16 bases between the germline ends. Germline V gene sequence: CDR1 SNHLY, CDR2 FYNNEI. The CDR3 DNA reads TGTGCCAGCAACCGCGAGTGGGAAGGCGAGCAGTACTTC. This gives the protein CASNREWEGEQYF.

This clonotype was counted between two and nine times. The genes are TRBV24-1 and TRBJ2-2; D perhaps matches TRBD1 (6 bases). V was pared by 4 bases and J by 4 bases, with 12 bases between. Germline assignment: CDR1 KGHDR and CDR2 SFDVKD. This CDR3 has 15 amino acids. CDR3 protein: CATSEPGHGTGELFF. DNA of the CDR3: TGTGCCACCAGTGAGCCGGGACACGGCACCGGGGAGCTGTTTTTT.

CDR3 sequence reads: CAIRGQGSHEQYF. The CDR3 bases are TGTGCCATCCGGGGGCAGGGGTCCCACGAGCAGTACTTC. This chain uses TRBV10-3 with TRBJ2-7; possibly TRBD1 or TRBD2 for D (6 bases each). Trimming left V 8 bases short and J 5 bases short, with 16 bases between. In germline, CDR1 is ENHRY, CDR2 SYGVKD. This CDR3 has 13 amino acids.

This clonotype has only a few counts. This rearrangement joins TRBV29-1 to TRBJ2-7; TRBD2 matches 7 bases. The ends lost 2 bases at V and 3 bases at J; junction bases unmatched: 10. Germline-derived CDR1 and CDR2 are SQVTM and ANQGSEA. CDR3 size: 15 residues. CDR3 amino acids: CSVEFQRDPHYEQYF. The CDR3 region has the DNA TGCAGCGTTGAATTCCAGCGGGATCCCCACTACGAGCAGTACTTC.

The CDR3 spells CASSLSAPTYEQYF. The CDR3 region has the DNA TGCGCCAGCAGCTTGTCAGCGCCTACCTACGAGCAGTACTTC. This chain uses TRBV5-1 with TRBJ2-7; no firm D call. Germline loops: CDR1 SGHRS, CDR2 YFSETQ. V was clipped by 1 base and J by 2 bases, with 10 bases between them. This CDR3 region has 14 residues.

This clonotype came up many times. A read error may produce the germline difference seen at one junction end. The chain links TRBV12-3 or TRBV12-4 to TRBJ1-1, with TRBD1 as a possible D gene (5 bases). This CDR3 has 13 amino acids. CDR3 in amino acids: CASSLQVDTEAFF. The DNA for the CDR3 is TGCGCCAGCAGTCTACAGGTAGACACTGAAGCTTTCTTT.

This clonotype was counted at least ten times. The rearrangement joins TRBV6-5 to TRBJ1-5; TRBD1 matches at 7 bases. Trimming at V came to 2 bases and at J to 4 bases, leaving 5 bases not matched to a gene. CDR1 MNHEY and CDR2 SVGAGI come from the germline V gene. This CDR3 region has 15 residues. CDR3 sequence (DNA): TGTGCCAGCAGTTACACGGGACAGTCAAATCAGCCCCAGCATTTT. It is translated as CASSYTGQSNQPQHF.

This clonotype was counted a few times. The V call is TRBV6-5, the J call TRBJ2-6, with D hard to call. This CDR3 comprises 15 residues. Germline assignment: CDR1 MNHEY and CDR2 SVGAGI. The V gene lost 4 bases and the J gene lost 0 bases, with 7 bases spanning the gap. CDR3 residues: CASSFASSGANVLTF. In nucleotides, the CDR3 is TGTGCCAGCAGTTTCGCGAGCTCTGGGGCCAACGTCCTGACTTTC.

This chain connects TRBV20-1 to TRBJ2-3, with a weak D call TRBD2 (6 bases). Germline V gene sequence: CDR1 DFQATT, CDR2 SNEGSKA (reference sequence). Trimming removed 0 bases from V and 0 bases from J, with 10 bases in between. CDR3 size: 15 residues. In nucleotides, the CDR3 is TGCAGTGCTAGAGATCCGACTAGAAGCACAGATACGCAGTATTTT. It is translated as CSARDPTRSTDTQYF.

The V and J genes are TRBV15 and TRBJ1-3, with TRBD1 identical over 7 bases. The CDR3 is 19 residues long. Germline V gives CDR1 LNHNV, CDR2 YYDKDF (reference sequence). V was pared by 0 bases and J by 0 bases, with 11 bases of the junction left unmatched. The CDR3 spells CATSRDWRLQGDSGNTIYF. The CDR3 DNA sequence: TGTGCCACCAGCAGAGATTGGCGCCTTCAGGGGGACTCTGGAAACACCATATATTTT.

This clonotype was picked up many times. At one end the junction does not follow the germline gene, possibly because of a read error. The gene calls are TRBV12-3 or TRBV12-4 and TRBJ1-2; D might be TRBD1 (6 bases). This CDR3 contains 12 residues. The CDR3 here is CASSQQGYGHTF. The DNA of the CDR3 is TGTGCCAGCAGCCAACAGGGTTATGGCCACACCTTC.

The sample holds many counts of this clonotype. The chain recombines TRBV6-2 or TRBV6-3 with TRBJ1-2; weak D call: TRBD1 (6 bases). V lost 6 bases, J lost 7 bases, and 18 bases lay in between. Germline V gene data show CDR1 as MNHEY and CDR2 as SVGEGT. This CDR3 is built from 14 residues. In nucleotides, the CDR3 is TGTGCCAGCAGCCCTTCTGTGGGGGCAGCTGGCTACACCTTC. Translated: CASSPSVGAAGYTF.

The chain joins TRBV18 to TRBJ2-7, with unresolved D. CDR3 size: 13 residues. V was trimmed by 1 base and J by 4 bases, leaving 8 bases between them. Germline-derived CDR1 and CDR2 are KGHSH and LQKENI. The CDR3 DNA is TGTGCCAGCTCACCACGGGTCCAATACGAGCAGTACTTC. Its translation: CASSPRVQYEQYF.

This clonotype was picked up many times. The V and J genes are TRBV29-1 and TRBJ2-7; the D gene could be TRBD1 or TRBD2 (5 bases each). Trimming removed 4 bases from V and 0 bases from J, with 16 bases in between. The CDR3 contains 15 residues. The germline CDR1 and CDR2 sequences are SQVTM and ANQGSEA. The CDR3, as DNA: TGCAGCGTTGCCGCCGCGAGGGGCGCCTCCTACGAGCAGTACTTC. Its protein is CSVAAARGASYEQYF.

This clonotype was detected ten times or more. V gene TRBV5-1 combines with J gene TRBJ2-7, with D possibly being TRBD1 (5 bases). This CDR3 comprises 14 residues. V was pared by 4 bases and J by 1 base, with 12 bases between. CDR1 and CDR2 (germline): SGHRS, YFSETQ. CDR3 loop: CASSRGPPSYEQYF. For the CDR3, the DNA is TGCGCCAGCAGCAGGGGCCCTCCTTCCTACGAGCAGTACTTC.

The V call is TRBV25-1, the J call TRBJ1-2, with D perhaps matching TRBD1 (5 bases). Germline V gene sequence: CDR1 MGHDK, CDR2 SYGVNS. Trimming removed 5 bases at V and 4 bases at J, with 14 bases between. The CDR3 has 14 residues. CDR3 residues: CASSLGGLLYGYTF. CDR3 coding DNA: TGTGCCAGCAGTTTGGGGGGACTCCTCTATGGCTACACCTTC.

There are many counts of this clonotype. The rearrangement joins TRBV6-2 or TRBV6-3 to TRBJ2-5, with D unresolved. The CDR3 is 15 residues long. Germline CDR1 is MNHEY and CDR2 is SVGEGT. V dropped 7 bases and J dropped 2 bases, with 17 bases sitting between them. The CDR3 DNA is TGTGCCAGCAAACTTTCCGGAAGACGGCAAGAGACCCAGTACTTC. It yields the protein CASKLSGRRQETQYF.

The table lists this clonotype with many counts. The V gene is TRBV27, the J gene TRBJ1-1; D is ambiguous. V was shortened by 6 bases and J by 1 base, with 9 bases between the two germline ends. Germline CDR1 and CDR2: MNHEY and SMNVEV (reference sequence). This CDR3 is built from 13 residues. CDR3 sequence reads: CASRLGWNTEAFF. The CDR3 nucleotides are TGTGCCAGCAGGCTGGGGTGGAACACTGAAGCTTTCTTT.